These T cell receptor beta chains were read from a single sample in a study of blood T cell repertoires in COVID-19. TCRdb keeps only in-frame clones here, not all; method: immunoSEQ multiplex PCR. The sample yields fewer than 400,000 clones, roughly 88% seen once. Sample: PBMCs or T cells enriched from blood (not recorded which). These TCRs come from a man under 40 who had recovered from COVID-19. Both conserved end residues are part of each CDR3. The D gene is left open where the match is weak. Not all rows give a size; the values are once, few, many and, for expanded clones, a class.

TRBV28,many,TRBJ2-5,TRBD2,TGTGCCAGCAGTTTATGGGGGACTAGCGGGGGTCTAGGACAAGAGACCCAGTACTTC,CASSLWGTSGGLGQETQYF
TRBV21-1,-,TRBJ2-7,-,TGTGCCAGCAGCGGACATAAGGAAGCGGGACACTACGAGCAGTACTTC,CASSGHKEAGHYEQYF
TRBV9,-,TRBJ2-1,TRBD2,TGTGCCAGCAGCGCCCGACTAGCATTGGGCAATGAGCAGTTCTTC,CASSARLALGNEQFF
TRBV3-1/TRBV3-2,-,TRBJ2-2,-,TGTGCCAGCAGCCTACAGACGAACACCGGGGAGCTGTTTTTT,CASSLQTNTGELFF
TRBV6-6,once,TRBJ2-5,TRBD2,TGTGCCAGCAGTTACTCCGGACTAGTGTTCCAAGAGACCCAGTACTTC,CASSYSGLVFQETQYF
TRBV11-2,-,TRBJ1-2,TRBD1,TGTGCCAGCAGTAGAGACAGGGATAACTATGGCTACACCTTC,CASSRDRDNYGYTF
TRBV7-9,-,TRBJ1-4,TRBD1,TGTGCCAGCAGCAAGGACAGGCTTAATGAAAAACTGTTTTTT,CASSKDRLNEKLFF
TRBV30,-,TRBJ2-3,TRBD1,TGTGCCTGGAGTGTACAGGGGGCAAGCACAGATACGCAGTATTTT,CAWSVQGASTDTQYF
TRBV5-1,-,TRBJ1-1,-,TGCGCCAGCAGCAGGTCGGGACACCCGAGGGGCACTGAAGCTTTCTTT,CASSRSGHPRGTEAFF
TRBV6-1,many,TRBJ1-5,TRBD1,TGTGCCAGCAGTGAAGATGGGGGACAGGGTAATCAGCCCCAGCATTTT,CASSEDGGQGNQPQHF
TRBV29-1,-,TRBJ1-2,TRBD1,TGCAGCGTTGTCGCAGGGGGCTATGGCTACACCTTC,CSVVAGGYGYTF
TRBV7-8,-,TRBJ1-6,-,TGTGCCAGCAGCCCCCCCAGCGCGCGGGGGGCGAATTCACCCCTCCACTTT,CASSPPSARGANSPLHF
TRBV4-1,-,TRBJ2-1,TRBD2,TGCGCCAGCAGCCAAGAAAGTCTGGCGGGGGATGAGCAGTTCTTC,CASSQESLAGDEQFF
TRBV4-1,-,TRBJ1-1,-,TGCGCCAGCAGCCCAGTAGGGGGGGTACCACCCAAGAACACTGAAGCTTTCTTT,CASSPVGGVPPKNTEAFF
TRBV2,-,TRBJ1-6,-,TGTGCCAGCACCGATAGACCGGGTCCAAATTCACCCCTCCACTTT,CASTDRPGPNSPLHF
TRBV30,-,TRBJ2-4,-,TGTGCCTGGGGGCGGTGGGACATTCAGTACTTC,CAWGRWDIQYF
TRBV10-2,-,TRBJ1-5,-,TGCGCCAGCGCGACAGGTGGGCAGCCCCAGCATTTT,CASATGGQPQHF
TRBV6-5,few,TRBJ1-1,TRBD1,TGTGCCAGCAGTCCCGGGGGACAGTTCAATGAAGCTTTCTTT,CASSPGGQFNEAFF
TRBV2,-,TRBJ2-1,-,TGTGCCAGCAGTGTAACAGCCTCCAATGAGCAGTTCTTC,CASSVTASNEQFF
TRBV30,-,TRBJ1-2,-,TGTGCCTGGAGATTGGGGGGGCAGATCTATGGCTACACCTTC,CAWRLGGQIYGYTF
TRBV7-6,-,TRBJ1-2,TRBD1,TGTGCCAGCAGCTTAGAACAGGGGACCTATGGCTACACCTTC,CASSLEQGTYGYTF
TRBV23-1,few,TRBJ2-3,-,TGCGCCAGCAGTCACTTCTCGCAGACAGCGAGCACAGATACGCAGTATTTT,CASSHFSQTASTDTQYF
TRBV7-9,-,TRBJ1-1,-,TGTGCCAGCCAACGACCGGGGATATTAAACACTGAAGCTTTCTTT,CASQRPGILNTEAFF
TRBV4-1,-,TRBJ2-2,TRBD1,TGCGCCAGCAGCCAGCCGACAGGGACAGTGAACACCGGGGAGCTGTTTTTT,CASSQPTGTVNTGELFF
TRBV28,-,TRBJ1-2,-,TGTGCCAGCAGTCCCCTAAACAGAGAACCCATTGGCTATGGCTACACCTTC,CASSPLNREPIGYGYTF